The T cell receptor (beta chain) under discussion was sequenced for a study of molecular identifiers for immune sequencing clone quantification. Study observations and caveats: Naive cells had under 1% of molecules in clones above 20 RNA copies, effectors over 99%. Spiked Jurkat TCR RNA equal to one cell could reportedly be picked out among 900,000 to 1,000,000 naive cells.

This CDR3 has 19 residues. The germline V gene has CDR1 DFQATT and CDR2 SNEGSKA (reference sequence). In TCRdb, the PCR reads were re-called with MiXCR into one record per CDR3 protein. The sample holds around 2,700 distinct CDR3 sequences, around 18% seen once. Note on this clonotype: Its target is not known. At one of its ends the junction is not consistent with the germline gene, which may arise from a read error.

Sorted naive CD8 T cells were those defined as CD8+CD4-CCR7+CD45RA+. The specimen was naive CD8+ T cells from blood, with Jurkat cell RNA spiked in. Subset reported: FACS-sorted CD8+CD4-CCR7+CD45RA+ naive T cells. The sequence was obtained from a human donor in good health. Some libraries in this study had Jurkat cell RNA spiked in. This chain joins TRBV20-1 and TRBJ1-3, with TRBD1 as a possible D gene (5 bases). CDR3 in DNA: TGCAGTGCTAGAGATCTTAGGCGGGTAGGGGCTCTTTCTGGAGACACCATATATTTT. It specifies CSARDLRRVGALSGDTIYF.